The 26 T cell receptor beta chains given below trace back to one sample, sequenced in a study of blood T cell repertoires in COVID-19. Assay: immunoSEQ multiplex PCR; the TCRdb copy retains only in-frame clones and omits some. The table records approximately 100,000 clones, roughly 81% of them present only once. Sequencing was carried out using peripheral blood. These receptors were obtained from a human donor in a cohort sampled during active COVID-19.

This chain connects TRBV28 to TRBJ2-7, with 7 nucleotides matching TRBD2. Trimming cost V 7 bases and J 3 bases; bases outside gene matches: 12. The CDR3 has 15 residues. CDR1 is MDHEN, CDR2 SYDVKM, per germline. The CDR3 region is CASTEAGRGFYEQYF. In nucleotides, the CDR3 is TGTGCCAGCACGGAAGCGGGGCGGGGTTTCTACGAGCAGTACTTC.

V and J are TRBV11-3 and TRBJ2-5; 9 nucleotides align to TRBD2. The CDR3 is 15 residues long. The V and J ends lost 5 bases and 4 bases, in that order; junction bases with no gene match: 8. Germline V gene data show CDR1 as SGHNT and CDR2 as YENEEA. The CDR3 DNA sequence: TGTGCCAGCAGCCCCTCCCCGACTAGCGGAGAGACCCAGTACTTC. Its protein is CASSPSPTSGETQYF.

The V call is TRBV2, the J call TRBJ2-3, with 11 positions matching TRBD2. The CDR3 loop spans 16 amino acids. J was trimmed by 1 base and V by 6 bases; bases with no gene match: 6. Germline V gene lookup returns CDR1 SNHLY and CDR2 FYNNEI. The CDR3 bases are TGTGCCAGCAGGAGAGCACTAGCGGGGGGCACAGATACGCAGTATTTT. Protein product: CASRRALAGGTDTQYF.

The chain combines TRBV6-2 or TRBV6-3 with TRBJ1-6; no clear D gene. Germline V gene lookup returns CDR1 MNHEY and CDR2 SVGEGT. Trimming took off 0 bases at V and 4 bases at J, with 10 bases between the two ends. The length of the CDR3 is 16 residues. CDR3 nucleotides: TGTGCCAGCAGTTACTCTCCCGGGATTTATAATTCACCCCTCCACTTT. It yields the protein CASSYSPGIYNSPLHF.

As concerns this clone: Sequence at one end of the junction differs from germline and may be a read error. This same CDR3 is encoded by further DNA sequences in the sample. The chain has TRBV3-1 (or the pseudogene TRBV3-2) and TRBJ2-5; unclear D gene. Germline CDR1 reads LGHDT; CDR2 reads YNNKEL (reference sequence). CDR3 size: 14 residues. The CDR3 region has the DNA TGTGCCAGCACAATTCTGAGGAAACAAGAGACTCAGTACTTC. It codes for CASTILRKQETQYF.

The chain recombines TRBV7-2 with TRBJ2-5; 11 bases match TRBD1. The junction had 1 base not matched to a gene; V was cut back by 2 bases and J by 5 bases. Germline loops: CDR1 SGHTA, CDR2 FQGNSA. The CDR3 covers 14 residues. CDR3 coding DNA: TGTGCCAGCAGCTTATGGGACAGGGGGGAGACCCAGTACTTC. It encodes CASSLWDRGETQYF. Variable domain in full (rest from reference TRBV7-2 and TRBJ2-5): GAGVSQSPSNKVTEKGKDVELRCDPISGHTALYWYRQSLGQGLEFLIYFQGNSAPDKSGLPSDRFSAERTGGSVSTLTIQRTQQEDSAVYLCASSLWDRGETQYFGPGTRLLVL.

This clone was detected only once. CDR3 nucleotides: TGTGCCAGTAGCAAAGGGGCCGGACAGGGGGCAGGCAATCAGCCCCAGCATTTT. Its protein product is CASSKGAGQGAGNQPQHF. This chain links TRBV19 with TRBJ1-5; TRBD1 matches 11 bases. CDR3 length: 18 amino acids. Germline-derived CDR1 and CDR2 are LNHDA and SQIVND (reference sequence). V lost 6 bases and J lost 2; bases outside the gene matches: 12.

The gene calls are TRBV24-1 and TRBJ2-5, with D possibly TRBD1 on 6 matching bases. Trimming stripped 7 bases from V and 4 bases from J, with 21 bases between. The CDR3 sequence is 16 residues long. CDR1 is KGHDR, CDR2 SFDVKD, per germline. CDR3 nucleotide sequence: TGTGCCACCAGGAGGGGGTCTAGAGGGACCGGAGAGACCCAGTACTTC. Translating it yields CATRRGSRGTGETQYF.

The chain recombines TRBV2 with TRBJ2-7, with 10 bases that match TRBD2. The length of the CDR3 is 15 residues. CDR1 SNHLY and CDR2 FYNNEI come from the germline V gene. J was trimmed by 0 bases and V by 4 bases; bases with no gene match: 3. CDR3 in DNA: TGTGCCAGCAGTGTGAGCGGGGGGGCCTCCTACGAGCAGTACTTC. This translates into CASSVSGGASYEQYF.

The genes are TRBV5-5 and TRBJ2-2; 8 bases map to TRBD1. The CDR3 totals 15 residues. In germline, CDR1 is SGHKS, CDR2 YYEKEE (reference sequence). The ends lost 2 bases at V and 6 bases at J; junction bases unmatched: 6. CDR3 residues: CASSLQQGVPGELFF. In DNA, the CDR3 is TGTGCCAGCAGCTTACAACAGGGGGTGCCCGGGGAGCTGTTTTTT.

CDR3 coding DNA: TGTGCCAGCAGCCCTGGGACAGGGGTTACCTCTGGGGCCAACGTCCTGACTTTC. It yields the protein CASSPGTGVTSGANVLTF. V usage is TRBV3-1 (or the pseudogene TRBV3-2) and J usage is TRBJ2-6; the match to TRBD1 covers 10 bases. Germline values: CDR1 LGHDT, CDR2 YNNKEL (reference sequence). V shed 4 bases, J shed 0 bases, and the junction held 6 bases outside the gene matches. The CDR3 consists of 18 residues.

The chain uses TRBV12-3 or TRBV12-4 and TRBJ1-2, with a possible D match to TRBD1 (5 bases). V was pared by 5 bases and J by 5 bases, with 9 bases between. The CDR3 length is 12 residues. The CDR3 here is CASSGAGYGYTF. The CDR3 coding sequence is TGTGCCAGCAGTGGGGCAGGGTATGGCTACACCTTC.

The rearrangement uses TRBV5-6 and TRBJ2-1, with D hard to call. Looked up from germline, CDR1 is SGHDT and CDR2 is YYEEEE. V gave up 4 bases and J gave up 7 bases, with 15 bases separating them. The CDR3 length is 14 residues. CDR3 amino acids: CASSQFDTENEQFF. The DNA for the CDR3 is TGTGCCAGCAGCCAATTTGACACAGAAAATGAGCAGTTCTTC.

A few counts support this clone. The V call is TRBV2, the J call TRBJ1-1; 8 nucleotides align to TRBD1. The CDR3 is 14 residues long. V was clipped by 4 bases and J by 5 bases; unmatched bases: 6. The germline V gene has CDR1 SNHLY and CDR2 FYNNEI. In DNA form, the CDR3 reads TGTGCCAGCAGTGCCCGACAGGGGTGGACTGAAGCTTTCTTT. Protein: CASSARQGWTEAFF. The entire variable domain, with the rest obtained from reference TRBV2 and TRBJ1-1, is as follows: EPEVTQTPSHQVTQMGQEVILRCVPISNHLYFYWYRQILGQKVEFLVSFYNNEISEKSEIFDDQFSVERPDGSNFTLKIRSTKLEDSAMYFCASSARQGWTEAFFGQGTRLTVV.

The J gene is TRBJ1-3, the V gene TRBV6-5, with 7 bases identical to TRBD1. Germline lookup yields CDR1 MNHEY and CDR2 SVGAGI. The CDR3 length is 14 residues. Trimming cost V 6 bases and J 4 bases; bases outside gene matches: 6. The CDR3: CASRYDREGNTIYF. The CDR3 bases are TGTGCCAGCAGATACGACAGGGAAGGAAACACCATATATTTT.

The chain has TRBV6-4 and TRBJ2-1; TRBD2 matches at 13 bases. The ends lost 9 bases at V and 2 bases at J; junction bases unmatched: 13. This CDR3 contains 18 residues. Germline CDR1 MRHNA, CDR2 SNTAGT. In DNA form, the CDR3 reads TGTGCCAGGTCGCGGGGGACTAGCGGGATTAAACCCTACAATGAGCAGTTCTTC. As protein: CARSRGTSGIKPYNEQFF.

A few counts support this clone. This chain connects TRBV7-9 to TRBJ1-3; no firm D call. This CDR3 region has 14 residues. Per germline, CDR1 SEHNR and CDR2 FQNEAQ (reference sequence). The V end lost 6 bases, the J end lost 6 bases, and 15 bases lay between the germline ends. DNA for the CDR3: TGTGCCAGCAGTTCTGAGCAGGTTGTAAACACCATATATTTT. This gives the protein CASSSEQVVNTIYF.

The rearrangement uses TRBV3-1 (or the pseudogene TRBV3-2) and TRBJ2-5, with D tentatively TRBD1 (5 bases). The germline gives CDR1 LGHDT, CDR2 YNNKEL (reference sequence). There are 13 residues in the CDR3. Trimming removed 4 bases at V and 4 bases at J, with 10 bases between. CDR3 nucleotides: TGTGCCAGCAGCCCGGCGCAGGGAGAGACCCAGTACTTC. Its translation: CASSPAQGETQYF.

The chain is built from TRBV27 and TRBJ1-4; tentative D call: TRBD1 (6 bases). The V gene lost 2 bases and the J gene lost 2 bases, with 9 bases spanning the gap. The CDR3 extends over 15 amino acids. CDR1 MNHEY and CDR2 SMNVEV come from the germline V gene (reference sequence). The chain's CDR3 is CASSLRQGTNEKLFF. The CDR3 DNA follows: TGTGCCAGCAGTTTAAGGCAGGGGACTAATGAAAAACTGTTTTTT.

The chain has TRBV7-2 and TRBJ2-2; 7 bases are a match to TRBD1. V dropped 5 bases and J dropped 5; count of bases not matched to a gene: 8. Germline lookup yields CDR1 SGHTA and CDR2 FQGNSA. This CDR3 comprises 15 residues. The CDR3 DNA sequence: TGTGCCAGCAGCGTCGGACAGGTACAGACCGGGGAGCTGTTTTTT. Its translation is CASSVGQVQTGELFF.

The CDR3 loop is CASSPLDYGEQFF. The CDR3 region has the DNA TGTGCCAGCTCACCATTAGACTATGGAGAGCAGTTCTTC. The J gene is TRBJ2-1, the V gene TRBV18; the D gene is possibly TRBD2 (5 bases). Germline CDR1 reads KGHSH; CDR2 reads LQKENI. V was cut by 2 bases and J by 10 bases, with 12 bases left in between. The CDR3 totals 13 residues.

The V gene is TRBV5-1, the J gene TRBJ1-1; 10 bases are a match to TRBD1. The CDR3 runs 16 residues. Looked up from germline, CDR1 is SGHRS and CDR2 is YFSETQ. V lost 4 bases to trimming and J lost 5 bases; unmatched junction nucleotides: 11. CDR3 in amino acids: CASSAGDRGRETEAFF. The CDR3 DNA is TGCGCCAGCAGCGCGGGGGACAGGGGTCGAGAAACTGAAGCTTTCTTT.

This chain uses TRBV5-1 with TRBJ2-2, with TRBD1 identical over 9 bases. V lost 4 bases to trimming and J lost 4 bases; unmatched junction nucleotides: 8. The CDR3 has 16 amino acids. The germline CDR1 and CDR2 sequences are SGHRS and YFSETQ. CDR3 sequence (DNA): TGCGCCAGCAGCGACCCGGGACAGGGCATCACCGGGGAGCTGTTTTTT. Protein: CASSDPGQGITGELFF.

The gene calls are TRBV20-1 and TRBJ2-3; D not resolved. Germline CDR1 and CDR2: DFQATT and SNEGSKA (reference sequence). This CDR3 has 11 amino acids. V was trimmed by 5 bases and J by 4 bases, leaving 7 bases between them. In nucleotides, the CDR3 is TGCAGTGCTGTAGTTGCAGATACGCAGTATTTT. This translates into CSAVVADTQYF.

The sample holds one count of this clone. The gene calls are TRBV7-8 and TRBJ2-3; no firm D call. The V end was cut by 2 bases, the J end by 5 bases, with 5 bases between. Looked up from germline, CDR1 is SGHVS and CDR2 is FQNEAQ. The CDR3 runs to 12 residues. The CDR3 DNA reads TGTGCCAGCAGCTTACCGGGAGATACGCAGTATTTT. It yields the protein CASSLPGDTQYF.

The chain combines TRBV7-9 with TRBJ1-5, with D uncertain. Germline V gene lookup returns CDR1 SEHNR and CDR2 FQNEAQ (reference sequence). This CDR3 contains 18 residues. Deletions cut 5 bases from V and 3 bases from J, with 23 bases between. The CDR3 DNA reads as TGTGCCAGCAGCCTACTCATCAATCGGGGTTCTTCCAATCAGCCCCAGCATTTT. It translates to CASSLLINRGSSNQPQHF.